This entry features one T cell receptor (delta chain) sequence. This clone was observed a handful of times. What this receptor recognizes is not known. Base quality data are lacking; no much larger clone is found one base away. Other DNA sequences in the same sample also yield this CDR3. This sample is part of a study of gammadelta T cells in human blood (dated by TCRdb to about 2020). Receptors were amplified or captured by RT-PCR. The sequencing machine was an Illumina MiSeq. For TCRdb, the public reads were processed anew by CATT, and duplicate DNA sequences were folded into one row. Within this sample are approximately 1,000 delta-chain clones, with approximately 19% of them counted one time only. The ten largest make up 15% to 20% of the sample. The CDR3 spans 21 residues, from the cysteine through the phenylalanine. The DNA shown is the 63-base CDR3, in frame from base 1. CDR1 is given as GEAIGNYY and CDR2 as EKD, both from the germline V gene. Trimming takes 1 base off V and 0 bases off J; junction bases not matched to a gene: 8.

The paper as a whole reports these results and caveats: According to the study, polyclonal expansion of innate gamma-delta T cells immediately after birth appeared to be driven by microbial exposure.

Sequencing was carried out using Vgamma9Vdelta2 gamma-delta T cells from infant blood. The V and J genes are TRDV2 and TRDJ3, and 13 junctional nucleotides match TRDD3. This receptor was taken from a human donor. In nucleotide form, the sequence is TGTGCCTGTGACACTATACTGGGGGATACGCCTAGCTCCTGGGACACCCGACAGATGTTTTTC. This sequence encodes CACDTILGDTPSSWDTRQMFF.